In its sample, the clone carrying this TCR beta chain was seen a few times. Its antigen remains unidentified. This specimen belongs to a study of beta chain features in type 1 diabetes. About the study: Cells sorted and examined across all samples totaled approximately 110 million. Study-wide results and caveats: Naive, central memory and regulatory TCRB repertoires appeared more similar among patients than healthy donors. All four CD4+ subsets of Type 1 diabetes patients contained TCRB CDR3s that were moderately but significantly shorter. VDJ junctions from type 1 diabetes patients carried fewer insertions and larger deletions.

Expressed TCRB transcripts were sequenced after all isolated RNA was converted to cDNA. Some clones are missing from TCRdb's copy, which holds only in-frame ones; the method was immunoSEQ multiplex PCR. The data show 150,000 to 200,000 clones, approximately 7.9% seen once. This CDR3 has 16 amino acids. Trimming pared 3 bases from V and 0 bases from J, leaving 12 bases between. Looked up from germline, CDR1 is KGHSH and CDR2 is LQKENI. Material: central memory CD4+ T cells from blood. V gene TRBV18 combines with J gene TRBJ1-5, with TRBD1 as a possible D gene (5 bases). The receptor was derived from a man between 18 and 29 years old with type 1 diabetes. CDR3 nucleotides: TGTGCCAGCTCACCCTGGGGGGTCAATAGCAATCAGCCCCAGCATTTT. Encoded protein: CASSPWGVNSNQPQHF.